The clone carrying this T cell receptor (beta chain) was seen a handful of times. The antigen remains undetermined. The data were taken from a study of T cell responses to AZD1222 COVID-19 vaccine. The study's findings and limits: After two AZD1222 doses, spike-specific TCR breadth and depth rose versus day 0. Sampled repertoires all dated from after the peak T cell response.

Sequencing was performed with immunoSEQ multiplex PCR; in TCRdb, only in-frame clones are kept and a portion is missing. Of 90,000 to 120,000 clones in the sample, approximately 90% were seen once. Sequenced material: peripheral blood, taken on day 0 of MenACWY control vaccination. This sequence was found in an adult in good health.

The CDR3 DNA follows: TGTGCCAGCAGTTTCACATCTGGCTATGGCTACACCTTC. It is translated as CASSFTSGYGYTF. This chain uses TRBV27 with TRBJ1-2; D remains unclear. Germline lookup yields CDR1 MNHEY and CDR2 SMNVEV (reference sequence). V was shortened by 3 bases and J by 4 bases, with 9 bases between the two germline ends. CDR3 length: 13 residues.